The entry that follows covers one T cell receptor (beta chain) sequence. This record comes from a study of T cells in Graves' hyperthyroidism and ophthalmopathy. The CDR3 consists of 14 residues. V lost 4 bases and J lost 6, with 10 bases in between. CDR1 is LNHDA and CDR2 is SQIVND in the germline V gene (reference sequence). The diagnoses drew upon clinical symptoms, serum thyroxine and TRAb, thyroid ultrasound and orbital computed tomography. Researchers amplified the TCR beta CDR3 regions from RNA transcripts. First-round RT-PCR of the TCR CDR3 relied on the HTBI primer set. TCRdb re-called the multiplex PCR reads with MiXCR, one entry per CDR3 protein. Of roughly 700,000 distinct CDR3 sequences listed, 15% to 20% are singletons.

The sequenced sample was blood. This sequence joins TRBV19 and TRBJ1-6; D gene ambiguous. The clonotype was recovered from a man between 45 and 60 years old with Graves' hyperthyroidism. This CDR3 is CASSTVTANSPLHF. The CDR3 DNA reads TGTGCCAGTAGTACAGTAACGGCTAATTCACCCCTCCACTTT. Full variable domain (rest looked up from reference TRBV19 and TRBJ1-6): DGGITQSPKYLFRKEGQNVTLSCEQNLNHDAMYWYRQDPGQGLRLIYYSQIVNDFQKGDIAEGYSVSREKKESFPLTVTSAQKNPTAFYLCASSTVTANSPLHFGNGTRLTVT.